The sequence of this T cell receptor beta chain was determined in a study of metastatic and nonmetastatic thyroid tumors. This clone was counted ten times or more. All patients were treatment-naive before thyroid surgery. In the authors' methods: The study's classifier, a distant-metastasis tool for papillary thyroid cancer, was built using CDR3 differences across clinicopathological groups. TCRdb recomputed clones from the PCR reads via MiXCR. TCRdb assigned the V and J calls; the authors' analysis was not used. The sample yields 91,000 or so clones, about 12% seen once. The CDR3 totals 12 residues. The V gene lost 2 bases and the J gene lost 4 bases, with 5 bases spanning the gap.

Sequencing was performed on blood. The TCR comes from a female donor with papillary thyroid cancer or a benign thyroid nodule (not recorded which). Some clones in this sample may be carry-over from other donors' samples. The V call is TRBV12-3 or TRBV12-4, the J call TRBJ1-1; D not resolved. The DNA for the CDR3 is TGTGCCAGCAGTTTACTCGTCACTGAAGCTTTCTTT. Its protein is CASSLLVTEAFF.